This T cell receptor (beta chain) was identified during a study of shared clonotypes between healthy human individuals. CDR3 size: 13 residues. V was shortened by 4 bases and J by 0 bases, with 4 bases between the two germline ends. Germline lookup yields CDR1 LNHNV and CDR2 YYDKDF (reference sequence). Cells designated naive CD8 were CD45RO-negative and were positively selected for CCR7, with terminally differentiated effector memory CD45RA+ cells excluded. This clone is a singleton in its sample. Investigators spread the genomic DNA of each subset evenly over several immunoSEQ plates. Per the authors' pipeline: Junction-only sequences produced by ImmunoSEQ had no quality scores, so filtering differed. Clones were read by immunoSEQ multiplex PCR, and TCRdb kept only the in-frame ones, dropping some. For V, J and clone size, that table is used; D and trimming come from the DNA. The sample records 600,000 or so clones, 95% to 98% being singletons.

This chain links TRBV15 with TRBJ2-1; D is unclear. The sequencing sample was made of naive CD8+ T cells sorted from blood. This clonotype was sampled from a man aged 25-45 years in good health. The CDR3 loop reads CATSIRSYNEQFF. The CDR3 coding sequence is TGTGCCACCAGCATCCGCTCCTACAATGAGCAGTTCTTC.